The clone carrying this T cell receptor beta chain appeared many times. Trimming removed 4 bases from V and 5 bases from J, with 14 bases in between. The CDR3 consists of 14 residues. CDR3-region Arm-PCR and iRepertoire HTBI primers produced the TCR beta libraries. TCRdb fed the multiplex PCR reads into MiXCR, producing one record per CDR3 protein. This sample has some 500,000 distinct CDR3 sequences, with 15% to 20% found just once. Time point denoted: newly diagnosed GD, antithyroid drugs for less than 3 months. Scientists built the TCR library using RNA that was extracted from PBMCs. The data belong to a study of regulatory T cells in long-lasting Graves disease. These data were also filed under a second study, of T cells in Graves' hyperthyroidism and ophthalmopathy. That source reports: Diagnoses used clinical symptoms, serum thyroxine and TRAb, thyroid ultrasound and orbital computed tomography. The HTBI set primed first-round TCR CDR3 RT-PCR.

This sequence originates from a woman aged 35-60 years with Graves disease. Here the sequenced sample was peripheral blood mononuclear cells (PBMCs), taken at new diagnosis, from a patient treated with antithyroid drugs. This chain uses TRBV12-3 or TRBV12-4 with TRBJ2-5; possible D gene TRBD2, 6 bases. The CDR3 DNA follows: TGTGCCAGCAGTTGGGACTCCCGCGGGGAGACCCAGTACTTC. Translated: CASSWDSRGETQYF.